Presented here are 13 T cell receptor beta chains from one specimen sequenced in a study of cytomegalovirus exposure and HLA in healthy donors (dated by TCRdb to the late 2010s). Library construction relied on the immunoSEQ multiplex PCR assay. For the multiplex PCR, a mixture combining 60 forward primers for TCR Vbeta segments and 13 reverse primers for TCR Jbeta segments was used. TCRdb obtained this table from immuneACCESS and retained in-frame rearrangements with V and J assigned. These tables miss some clones; where compared with another copy, unresolved V genes account for less than half of the shortfall, and the remainder is unexplained. The sample records around 140,000 clones, around 82% of which are singletons. The ten top clones hold 5% to 7.5% of the sample. The sequenced sample was PBMCs. These receptors all stem from a middle-aged woman in good health and CMV-seropositive.

The CDR3 bases are TGTGCCAGCAGTCCCCATCCGGGACAGGGGGCCAGCTCCTACAATGAGCAGTTCTTC. It codes for CASSPHPGQGASSYNEQFF. V and J are TRBV28 and TRBJ2-1; the match to TRBD1 covers 12 bases. CDR3 length: 19 amino acids. Trimming removed 5 bases from V and 0 bases from J; junction bases left unmatched: 11. In germline, CDR1 is MDHEN, CDR2 SYDVKM. Filled out from reference TRBV28 and TRBJ2-1, the complete variable domain reads DVKVTQSSRYLVKRTGEKVFLECVQDMDHENMFWYRQDPGLGLRLIYFSYDVKMKEKGDIPEGYSVSREKKERFSLILESASTNQTSMYLCASSPHPGQGASSYNEQFFGPGTRLTVL.

The rearrangement uses TRBV7-9 and TRBJ1-4; maybe TRBD1 (5 bases). Germline values: CDR1 SEHNR, CDR2 FQNEAQ (reference sequence). This CDR3 is 12 amino acids long. V was pared by 7 bases and J by 5 bases, with 8 bases between. The CDR3 spells CASNRPNEKLFF. Here the CDR3 DNA reads TGTGCCAGCAACAGGCCGAATGAAAAACTGTTTTTT.

Concerning this clone: Mismatch with germline at one junction end may stem from a read error. The same CDR3 is also encoded by other DNA sequences in this sample. The chain employs TRBV7-9 and TRBJ2-7; TRBD1 agrees at 8 bases. This CDR3 has 14 residues. CDR1 SEHNR and CDR2 FQNEAQ come from the germline V gene (reference sequence). The CDR3 here is CASSRGQGTYEQYF. The CDR3 coding sequence is TGTGCCAGCAGTCGTGGACAGGGAACCTATGAGCAGTACTTC.

The chain has TRBV27 and TRBJ1-1; maybe TRBD1 (5 bases). The V and J ends lost 6 bases and 7 bases respectively, with 12 bases between them. This CDR3 comprises 12 residues. Germline V gene sequence: CDR1 MNHEY, CDR2 SMNVEV (reference sequence). The CDR3 DNA reads TGTGCCAGCAGACATCAGGGAGGTGAAGCTTTCTTT. Residues: CASRHQGGEAFF.

On this clone itself: One end of the junction does not line up with germline, which may come from a read error. The chain uses TRBV7-7 and TRBJ2-7; TRBD1 might be the D (6 bases). CDR1 and CDR2 (germline): SSHAT, FNYEAQ (reference sequence). The CDR3 consists of 16 residues. The CDR3 DNA reads as TGTGCTAGCAGCTTAGAACAGGGTAGCCCTTTTGACGAGCAGTACTTC. Translation gives CASSLEQGSPFDEQYF.

V and J are TRBV6-4 and TRBJ1-5; unclear D gene. CDR1 is MRHNA, CDR2 SNTAGT, per germline. Trimming took 2 bases from V and 0 from J, leaving 8 bases between them. The CDR3 has 15 residues. CDR3 protein: CASSDPRYSNQPQHF. CDR3 bases: TGTGCCAGCAGTGACCCCAGGTATAGCAATCAGCCCCAGCATTTT.

This chain uses TRBV19 with TRBJ2-7; weak D call: TRBD1 (6 bases). This CDR3 spans 14 amino acids. Trimming stripped 8 bases from V and 6 bases from J, with 20 bases between. CDR1 and CDR2 from the germline V gene are LNHDA and SQIVND (reference sequence). CDR3 amino acids: CASAIRDKGFEQYF. As DNA, the CDR3 is TGTGCCAGTGCGATCCGGGACAAGGGGTTCGAGCAGTACTTC. The complete variable domain, with remaining parts taken from reference TRBV19 and TRBJ2-7, reads DGGITQSPKYLFRKEGQNVTLSCEQNLNHDAMYWYRQDPGQGLRLIYYSQIVNDFQKGDIAEGYSVSREKKESFPLTVTSAQKNPTAFYLCASAIRDKGFEQYFGPGTRLTVT.

The chain combines TRBV4-1 with TRBJ1-4, with 9 bases lining up with TRBD1. The CDR3 consists of 17 residues. Germline CDR1 is MGHRA and CDR2 is YSYEKL. J lost 4 bases, V lost 0 bases, and 6 bases had no gene match. This chain's CDR3 is CASSQDPGQGFNEKLFF. The CDR3 region has the DNA TGCGCCAGCAGCCAAGATCCGGGACAGGGATTTAATGAAAAACTGTTTTTT.

The count of this clone is one. V gene TRBV6-1 combines with J gene TRBJ1-1; D unclear. Germline V gives CDR1 MNHNS, CDR2 SASEGT. The length of the CDR3 is 14 residues. Deletions cut 7 bases from V and 1 base from J, with 13 bases between. The CDR3 spells CASTLREGNTEAFF. As DNA, the CDR3 is TGTGCCAGCACCCTAAGGGAGGGGAACACTGAAGCTTTCTTT.

The chain links TRBV7-8 to TRBJ1-6; D possibly corresponds to TRBD1 (5 bases). V lost 1 base to trimming and J lost 5 bases, with 12 bases between them. The V gene's germline CDR1 is SGHVS and CDR2 FQNEAQ. The length of the CDR3 is 16 residues. This chain's CDR3 is CASSLGQGGDNSPLHF. The CDR3 coding sequence is TGTGCCAGCAGCTTAGGGCAGGGCGGAGATAATTCACCCCTCCACTTT.

The CDR3 DNA reads TGTGCCAGCAGCTTAGGAGTTAGCGGGAGCTCCTACAATGAGCAGTTCTTC. Amino acid sequence: CASSLGVSGSSYNEQFF. The J gene is TRBJ2-1, the V gene TRBV7-2; 9 nucleotides agree with TRBD2. The germline V gene encodes CDR1 SGHTA and CDR2 FQGNSA. Trimming removed 1 base from V and 0 bases from J; junction bases left unmatched: 4. The length of the CDR3 is 17 residues. The complete variable domain, with remaining parts taken from reference TRBV7-2 and TRBJ2-1, reads GAGVSQSPSNKVTEKGKDVELRCDPISGHTALYWYRQSLGQGLEFLIYFQGNSAPDKSGLPSDRFSAERTGGSVSTLTIQRTQQEDSAVYLCASSLGVSGSSYNEQFFGPGTRLTVL.

The chain uses TRBV6-6 and TRBJ2-7; 8 nucleotides line up with TRBD1. This CDR3 is 15 amino acids long. Germline trimming cut 2 bases from V and 1 base from J; bases unmatched to any gene: 4. The germline CDR1 and CDR2 sequences are MNHNY and SVGAGI (reference sequence). The CDR3 spells CASSYPGQASYEQYF. The CDR3 bases are TGTGCCAGCAGTTACCCGGGACAGGCTTCCTACGAGCAGTACTTC.

This clone was detected a few times. The V gene is TRBV19, the J gene TRBJ2-1; 7 bases align to TRBD2. The germline V gene encodes CDR1 LNHDA and CDR2 SQIVND (reference sequence). The V and J ends lost 6 bases and 0 bases, in that order; junction bases with no gene match: 5. This CDR3 contains 15 residues. The CDR3 DNA is TGTGCCAGTAGCCAGGCTAGCGGCTCCTACAATGAGCAGTTCTTC. This encodes CASSQASGSYNEQFF.